The rows below give T cell receptor beta chains drawn from one sample of a study of PD-L1 blockade in urothelial cancer. Generated by immunoSEQ multiplex PCR, the TCRdb table keeps only in-frame clones and is missing some. The sample carries about 120,000 clones, approximately 90% recorded once. The starting material was PBMCs, obtained around atezolizumab (anti-PD-L1) treatment. These receptors came from a man aged 55-75 years with urothelial cancer. The CDR3 runs from the conserved cysteine through the conserved F or W. Each record gives: clone size, V gene, D gene, J gene, CDR3 DNA, CDR3 protein. The D gene is left open where the match is weak. Size values are once, few and many counts, or a class for expanded clones, and some rows have none.

abundance: -; v_gene: TRBV4-2; d_gene: -; j_gene: TRBJ1-2; CDR3nt: TGTGCCAGCAGCCAAGATGTGGGCAGGGAAAGAAACTATGGCTACACCTTC; CDR3aa: CASSQDVGRERNYGYTF
abundance: -; v_gene: TRBV7-3; d_gene: -; j_gene: TRBJ2-1; CDR3nt: TGTGCCAGCAGCTTGAACTCCTGGGGCGATGAGCAGTTCTTC; CDR3aa: CASSLNSWGDEQFF
abundance: -; v_gene: TRBV5-4; d_gene: -; j_gene: TRBJ2-3; CDR3nt: TGTGCCAGCAGCTTGGGGGGGGCAGGGGGTCGAGATACGCAGTATTTT; CDR3aa: CASSLGGAGGRDTQYF
abundance: -; v_gene: TRBV29-1; d_gene: TRBD1; j_gene: TRBJ1-1; CDR3nt: TGCAGCGTCCCTCTGACAGGGAGCACTGAAGCTTTCTTT; CDR3aa: CSVPLTGSTEAFF
abundance: -; v_gene: TRBV5-1; d_gene: -; j_gene: TRBJ1-1; CDR3nt: TGCGCCAGCAGCTCGGGGGAGGACACTGAAGCTTTCTTT; CDR3aa: CASSSGEDTEAFF
abundance: -; v_gene: TRBV7-8; d_gene: -; j_gene: TRBJ2-7; CDR3nt: TGTGCCAGCAGCTTAGGGTTGGAAACAGCCCCTACCTACGAGCAGTACTTC; CDR3aa: CASSLGLETAPTYEQYF
abundance: -; v_gene: TRBV6-1; d_gene: TRBD2; j_gene: TRBJ2-2; CDR3nt: TGTGCCAGCAGTGAACAGCTAGCGGGAGGAGCCGGGGAGCTGTTTTTT; CDR3aa: CASSEQLAGGAGELFF
abundance: once; v_gene: TRBV15; d_gene: TRBD1; j_gene: TRBJ1-5; CDR3nt: TGTGCCACCAGCAGAGAATACAGGGGTACGGCGCCCCAGCATTTT; CDR3aa: CATSREYRGTAPQHF
abundance: -; v_gene: TRBV27; d_gene: TRBD2; j_gene: TRBJ2-5; CDR3nt: TGTGCCAGCAGTGTACTAGCGGGGGCTACGACCCAGTACTTC; CDR3aa: CASSVLAGATTQYF
abundance: -; v_gene: TRBV15; d_gene: TRBD1; j_gene: TRBJ2-7; CDR3nt: TGTGCCACCAGCAGAGGAGGACAGGGGGCCTACGAGCAGTACTTC; CDR3aa: CATSRGGQGAYEQYF
abundance: -; v_gene: TRBV6-5; d_gene: -; j_gene: TRBJ2-5; CDR3nt: TGTGCCAGCAGAAGGCGGCAACTGAGTCAAGAGACCCAGTACTTC; CDR3aa: CASRRRQLSQETQYF
abundance: -; v_gene: TRBV6-4; d_gene: -; j_gene: TRBJ2-1; CDR3nt: TGTGCCAGCAGTTTCGACTCCTCCTACAATGAGCAGTTCTTC; CDR3aa: CASSFDSSYNEQFF
abundance: once; v_gene: TRBV4-1; d_gene: -; j_gene: TRBJ2-1; CDR3nt: TGCGCCAGCAGCCACCCTGTAGGGAGTACCTACAATGAGCAGTTCTTC; CDR3aa: CASSHPVGSTYNEQFF
abundance: -; v_gene: TRBV30; d_gene: TRBD1; j_gene: TRBJ1-4; CDR3nt: TGTGCCTGGAGGATAGGGGGCACAGGGGCTGAAAAACTGTTTTTT; CDR3aa: CAWRIGGTGAEKLFF
abundance: -; v_gene: TRBV30; d_gene: -; j_gene: TRBJ2-3; CDR3nt: TGTGCCTGGAGTGCGGGTTCAGATACGCAGTATTTT; CDR3aa: CAWSAGSDTQYF
abundance: -; v_gene: TRBV20-1; d_gene: -; j_gene: TRBJ1-1; CDR3nt: TGCAGTGCTAGTAGGAGCACTGAAGCTTTCTTT; CDR3aa: CSASRSTEAFF
abundance: -; v_gene: TRBV30; d_gene: -; j_gene: TRBJ1-5; CDR3nt: TGTGCCTGGAGTCCTGGGGGCGGAATCAATCAGCCCCAGCATTTT; CDR3aa: CAWSPGGGINQPQHF
abundance: -; v_gene: TRBV29-1; d_gene: -; j_gene: TRBJ1-2; CDR3nt: TGCAGCGTTGACGTAGGGGCTCTGGATGGCTACACCTTC; CDR3aa: CSVDVGALDGYTF
abundance: -; v_gene: TRBV5-1; d_gene: TRBD1; j_gene: TRBJ2-3; CDR3nt: TGCGCCAGCAGCCTGGATCTAGGGGGCATAATGGATACGCAGTATTTT; CDR3aa: CASSLDLGGIMDTQYF
abundance: once; v_gene: TRBV6-1; d_gene: TRBD1; j_gene: TRBJ1-1; CDR3nt: TGTGCCAGCAATCGGGACAGACTAAACACTGAAGCTTTCTTT; CDR3aa: CASNRDRLNTEAFF
abundance: once; v_gene: TRBV2; d_gene: -; j_gene: TRBJ2-7; CDR3nt: TGTGCCAGCAGGTCGTCCGAGCAGTACTTC; CDR3aa: CASRSSEQYF
abundance: -; v_gene: TRBV4-2; d_gene: TRBD2; j_gene: TRBJ2-3; CDR3nt: TGTGCCAGCAGCCAAGATCTAGCGGTCCCAGATACGCAGTATTTT; CDR3aa: CASSQDLAVPDTQYF
abundance: -; v_gene: TRBV6-1; d_gene: -; j_gene: TRBJ1-3; CDR3nt: TGTGCCAGCAGTGAATTTCTAACTGGGAGCTCTGGAAACACCATATATTTT; CDR3aa: CASSEFLTGSSGNTIYF